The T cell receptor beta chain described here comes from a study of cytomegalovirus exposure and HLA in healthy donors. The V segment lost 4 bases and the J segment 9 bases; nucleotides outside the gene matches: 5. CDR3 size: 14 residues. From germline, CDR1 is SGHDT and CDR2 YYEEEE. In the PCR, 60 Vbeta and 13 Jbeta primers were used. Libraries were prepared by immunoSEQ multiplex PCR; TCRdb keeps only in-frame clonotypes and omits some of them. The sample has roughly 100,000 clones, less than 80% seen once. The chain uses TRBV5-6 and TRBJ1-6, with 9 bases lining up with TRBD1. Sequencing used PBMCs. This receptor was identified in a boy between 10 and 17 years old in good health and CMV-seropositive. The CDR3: CASSLPDRGSPLHF. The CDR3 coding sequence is TGTGCCAGCAGCCTCCCGGACAGGGGTTCACCCCTCCACTTT.